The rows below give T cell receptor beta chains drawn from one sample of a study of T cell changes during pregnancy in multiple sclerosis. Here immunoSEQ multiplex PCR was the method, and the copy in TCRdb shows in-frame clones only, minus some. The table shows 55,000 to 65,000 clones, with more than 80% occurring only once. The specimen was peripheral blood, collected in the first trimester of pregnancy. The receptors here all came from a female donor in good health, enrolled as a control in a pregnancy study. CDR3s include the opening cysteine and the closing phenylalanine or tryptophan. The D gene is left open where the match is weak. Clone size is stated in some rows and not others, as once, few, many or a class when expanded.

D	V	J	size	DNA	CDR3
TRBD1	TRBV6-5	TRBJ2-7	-	TGTGCCAGCAGTGCCGGACAGGGGTTTGGGTACGAGCAGTACTTC	CASSAGQGFGYEQYF
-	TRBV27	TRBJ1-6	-	TGTGCCAGCAGGCTCCTGGGGGCCGGTTCACCCCTCCACTTT	CASRLLGAGSPLHF
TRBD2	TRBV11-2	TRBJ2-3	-	TGTGCCAGCAGGAGACTAGCTACAAAGGAGGGAGATACGCAGTATTTT	CASRRLATKEGDTQYF
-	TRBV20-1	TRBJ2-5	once	TGCAGTGCTAGAGATCGGGAGACCCAGTACTTC	CSARDRETQYF
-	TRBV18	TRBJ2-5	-	TGTGCCAGCTCAGACTCGCCCCGGGGGGAGACCCAGTACTTC	CASSDSPRGETQYF
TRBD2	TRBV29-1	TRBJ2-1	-	TGCAGCGTTGCGGGGGGGCGTGAGCAGTTCTTC	CSVAGGREQFF
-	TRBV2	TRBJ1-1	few	TGTGCCAGCAGTGAATCGGTGAACACTGAAGCTTTCTTT	CASSESVNTEAFF
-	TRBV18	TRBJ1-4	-	TGTGCCAGCTCACCATCGGGGTCAGCTAATGAAAAACTGTTTTTT	CASSPSGSANEKLFF
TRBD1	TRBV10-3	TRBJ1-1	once	TGTGCCATCAGCGAACAGGGGGACGGATACACTGAAGCTTTCTTT	CAISEQGDGYTEAFF
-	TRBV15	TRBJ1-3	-	TGTGCCACCAGCAGGGAGGGAACAGCTGGAAACACCATATATTTT	CATSREGTAGNTIYF
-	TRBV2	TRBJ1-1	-	TGTGCCAGCAGTTATGAGGGAATGAACACTGAAGCTTTCTTT	CASSYEGMNTEAFF
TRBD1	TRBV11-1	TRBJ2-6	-	TGTGCCAGCAGCTCCAGGGGGACTGGGGCCAACGTCCTGACTTTC	CASSSRGTGANVLTF
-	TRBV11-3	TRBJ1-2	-	TGTGCCAGCAGCCCCGGACAGTATGGCTACACCTTC	CASSPGQYGYTF
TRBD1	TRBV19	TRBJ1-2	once	TGTGCCAGTAGGGGACAGGGATCCTATGGCTACACCTTC	CASRGQGSYGYTF
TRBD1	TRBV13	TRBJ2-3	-	TGTGCCAGCAGCCCCTCCGGGACAGGGAAGTTCACAGATACGCAGTATTTT	CASSPSGTGKFTDTQYF
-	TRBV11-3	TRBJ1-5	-	TGTGCCAGCAGCCGCGGGGGGGGAGGGCAGCCCCAGCATTTT	CASSRGGGGQPQHF
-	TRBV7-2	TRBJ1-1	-	TGTGCCAGCAGCTTAGGGAGTGCACGGGGAGCTTTCTTT	CASSLGSARGAFF
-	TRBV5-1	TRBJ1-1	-	TGCGCCAGCAGCTTGGTAGGGGATAATGAAGCTTTCTTT	CASSLVGDNEAFF
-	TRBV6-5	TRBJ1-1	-	TGTGCCAGCGTCGGGAACACTGAAGCTTTCTTT	CASVGNTEAFF
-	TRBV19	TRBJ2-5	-	TGTGCCAGTAGTATATCCTCTCGTTCAGCGGCGGGAGAGACCCAGTACTTC	CASSISSRSAAGETQYF
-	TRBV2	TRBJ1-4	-	TGTGCCAGCAGTGGACAGTCGTCTTCTAATGAAAAACTGTTTTTT	CASSGQSSSNEKLFF
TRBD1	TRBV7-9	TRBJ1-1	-	TGTGCCAGCAGCGGATCGACAGGGGGCTATGCTTTCTTT	CASSGSTGGYAFF
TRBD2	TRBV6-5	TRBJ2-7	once	TGTGCCAGCAGTTTGTGGGGGGGTGAGCAGTACTTC	CASSLWGGEQYF
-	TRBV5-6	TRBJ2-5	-	TGTGCCAGCAGCTTCTCGAGGGCAGAGACCCAGTACTTC	CASSFSRAETQYF
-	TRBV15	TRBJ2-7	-	TGTGCCACCAGCAGAGATTTAAGGGGCAGCTCCTACGAGCAGTACTTC	CATSRDLRGSSYEQYF
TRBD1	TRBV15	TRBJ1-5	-	TGTGCCACCAGCAGAGAGCAGGGACAGATCAATCAGCCCCAGCATTTT	CATSREQGQINQPQHF
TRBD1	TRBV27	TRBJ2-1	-	TGTGCCAGCAGTTTATTGAGGGACAGGGGGCGAAACGAGCAGTTCTTC	CASSLLRDRGRNEQFF
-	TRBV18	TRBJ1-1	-	TGTGCCAGCTCACCCCAAAGAGGGTCGACACTTAACACTGAAGCTTTCTTT	CASSPQRGSTLNTEAFF
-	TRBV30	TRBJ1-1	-	TGTGCCTGGAGCCGTATTGAGGGGGCTGAAGCTTTCTTT	CAWSRIEGAEAFF
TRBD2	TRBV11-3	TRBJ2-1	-	TGTGCCAGCAGCTCATTAGCGGGGGGTTACAATGAGCAGTTCTTC	CASSSLAGGYNEQFF
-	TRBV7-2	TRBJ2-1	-	TGTGCCAGCAGCCCAGCAGGGCCGGATGAGCAGTTCTTC	CASSPAGPDEQFF
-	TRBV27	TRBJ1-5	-	TGTGCCAGCAGCTCTCTTGGACAGCAGTATAGCAATCAGCCCCAGCATTTT	CASSSLGQQYSNQPQHF
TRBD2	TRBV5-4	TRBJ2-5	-	TGTGCCAGCAGCGACATAACTAGCGGGGCGAGGGAGACCCAGTACTTC	CASSDITSGARETQYF
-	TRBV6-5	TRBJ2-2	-	TGTGCCAGCAGCCGAACGACAGGACCCACCGGGGAGCTGTTTTTT	CASSRTTGPTGELFF